This T cell receptor beta chain was obtained from a study of metastatic and nonmetastatic thyroid tumors. About the study: Repertoires were compared across blood and tumor or nodule tissue from malignant and benign thyroid patients.

This clone was counted only a few times. The antigen is unknown. Germline CDR1 is MDHEN and CDR2 is SYDVKM. With 4 bases removed from V and 3 bases from J, the gap between germline ends came to 6 bases. The CDR3 loop spans 12 amino acids. TCRdb re-clonotyped the PCR reads via MiXCR. Altogether 15,000 to 25,000 clones are present, about 35% being singletons, with the ten largest covering roughly 24%. Whole-study results and caveats: Benign nodules reportedly had significantly lower TCR beta diversity than malignant thyroid tumors in blood and tumor.

Thyroid surgery was preceded by no treatment in any patient. The chain uses TRBV28 and TRBJ1-1; D is unclear. The origin of this receptor is a female donor with papillary thyroid cancer or a benign thyroid nodule (not recorded which). Some clones in this sample may be carry-over from other donors' samples. The sample taken for sequencing was tumor tissue. The CDR3 nucleotides read TGTGCCAGCAGTTCCCGGGACACTGAAGCTTTCTTT. Protein: CASSSRDTEAFF.